This T cell receptor beta chain derives from a study of T cell repertoires in cytomegalovirus infection. Study-level findings and limits: Dominant in the ex vivo response were TCR beta clonotypes restricted by HLA-C and specific for CMV.

MiXCR was run by TCRdb on the reads, yielding one entry per CDR3 protein. The repertoire holds tens of thousands of distinct CDR3 sequences, 3% to 4.5% seen once, with roughly a fifth in the top ten. Points on this clonotype: The antigen is unknown.

The CDR3 is 14 amino acids. Between the trimmed V and J ends, which lost 6 bases and 3 bases, there was a span of 9 bases. Per germline, CDR1 SGHTA and CDR2 FQGNSA. The chain carries TRBV7-2 and TRBJ1-6; D might be TRBD1 (5 bases). The source of this sequence is a human donor in good health (CMV status not recorded). Some clones in this sample may be carry-over from other donors' samples. Sequenced material: PBMCs. The CDR3 loop reads CASSFDSYNSPLHF. CDR3 DNA: TGTGCCAGCAGTTTTGACAGCTATAATTCACCCCTCCACTTT.